Listed below are T cell receptor beta chains from one sample, sequenced in a study of cytomegalovirus exposure and HLA in healthy donors. Sequenced by immunoSEQ multiplex PCR; TCRdb stores in-frame clones only, minus some. The data show 95,000 to 150,000 clones, about 90% seen once. Sequenced sample: PBMCs. These receptor sequences come from a woman between 18 and 30 years old in good health and CMV-seronegative. Both conserved end residues are part of each CDR3. Fields, in order: J gene, V gene, D gene, CDR3 protein. A D gene is named only where the DNA matches it firmly.

TRBJ1-2	TRBV29-1	TRBD1	CSVLRTGVYYGYTF
TRBJ2-7	TRBV13	NA	CASSPPRGEQYF
TRBJ2-1	TRBV10-3	NA	CAIRSYNEQFF
TRBJ2-7	TRBV6-1	TRBD1	CASSEIPGQGYEQYF
TRBJ1-1	TRBV7-9	TRBD1	CASSYRGPTEAFF
TRBJ1-4	TRBV15	TRBD1	CATTPDRGLGEKLFF
TRBJ1-1	TRBV10-3	NA	CAISESGGNAFF
TRBJ2-1	TRBV27	TRBD1	CASSVQGAREQFF
TRBJ1-2	TRBV7-9	NA	CASSLVQGGYTF
TRBJ2-4	TRBV19	TRBD1	CASGTGFLAKNIQYF
TRBJ2-3	TRBV7-6	TRBD2	CASSLAQREDASTDTQYF
TRBJ2-1	TRBV25-1	NA	CASSVNRGEQFF
TRBJ1-1	TRBV27	NA	CASSRGNTEAFF
TRBJ2-7	TRBV6-1	TRBD1	CASVPGQGNYEQYF
TRBJ1-1	TRBV30	NA	CAWTEVNTEAFF
TRBJ1-2	TRBV19	TRBD1	CASSIVPGQPPNGYTF
TRBJ2-1	TRBV11-1	TRBD2	CASSLRLAGSSYNEQFF
TRBJ2-1	TRBV7-9	TRBD1	CASRGPGTGGDSYNEQFF
TRBJ1-2	TRBV6-5	NA	CASSYDREHYGYTF
TRBJ2-3	TRBV11-3	TRBD2	CASSARLAGYQDTQYF
TRBJ2-1	TRBV18	NA	CASSPRTESSYNEQFF
TRBJ2-2	TRBV11-3	TRBD2	CASSFTSGIQTGELFF
TRBJ1-1	TRBV7-6	NA	CASTPFHPGVEAFF
TRBJ2-2	TRBV27	NA	CASSLGSSGELFF
TRBJ1-2	TRBV6-1	NA	CASSEGFQGSYGYTF
TRBJ2-7	TRBV11-1	NA	CASSLGSSAYEQYF
TRBJ2-3	TRBV7-3	TRBD1	CASSAPGQGRDTQYF
TRBJ2-1	TRBV14	TRBD2	CASSLIAGSYNEQFF
TRBJ2-4	TRBV2	NA	CASSSRHQGPKNIQYF
TRBJ2-7	TRBV9	TRBD2	CASSVGQAPTSSHEQYF
TRBJ2-1	TRBV7-8	NA	CASSTGGGTKFF
TRBJ2-1	TRBV6-1	NA	CASTPGDSYNEQFF
TRBJ1-2	TRBV4-3	NA	CASSQDFSGGYTF